The rows below give T cell receptor beta chains drawn from one sample of a study of T cell responses to AZD1222 COVID-19 vaccine. Method: immunoSEQ multiplex PCR; TCRdb's copy keeps in-frame clones and lacks some. The repertoire holds 120,000 or so clones, with 85% to 90% as singletons. Material: peripheral blood, obtained 28 days after the second AZD1222 dose. Every receptor here comes from an adult who received the AZD1222 COVID-19 vaccine. Each CDR3 is given with its conserved first and last residue. D genes are given only for firm matches. For some rows the clone size is stated as once, few or many, or as a class when expanded; others skip it.

>TRBV28|TRBJ1-5|NA|NA
TGTGCCAGCAGTACCCCTGGGAGTCAGCCCCAGCATTTT
CASSTPGSQPQHF
>TRBV15|TRBJ2-5|NA|TRBD1
TGTGCCACCAGCAGAGATACCAGGACAGGGGGGAAAGAGACCCAGTACTTC
CATSRDTRTGGKETQYF
>TRBV11-3|TRBJ1-6|NA|TRBD1
TGTGCCAGCAGCTCTAGGACAGGGAATTCACCCCTCCACTTT
CASSSRTGNSPLHF
>TRBV25-1|TRBJ2-6|NA|TRBD1
TGTGCCAGCAGTCTGACAGGGGGAGGGTCTGGGGCCAACGTCCTGACTTTC
CASSLTGGGSGANVLTF
>TRBV18|TRBJ1-1|NA|NA
TGTGCCAGCTTAGCGGCAGGGATCACTGAAGCTTTCTTT
CASLAAGITEAFF
>TRBV24-1|TRBJ1-5|few|TRBD1
TGTGCCACCGGCCCAGGGGGCGATGGTCAGCCCCAGCATTTT
CATGPGGDGQPQHF
>TRBV24-1|TRBJ2-7|NA|NA
TGTGCCACCAGTGATGGGGGGCATTACGAGCAGTACTTC
CATSDGGHYEQYF
>TRBV5-5|TRBJ2-3|NA|NA
TGTGCCAGCAGCTTGTGGGGGATGGATACGCAGTATTTT
CASSLWGMDTQYF
>TRBV28|TRBJ2-5|NA|TRBD2
TGTGCCAGCAGTTCACTAGCGGGAGGGCGGGAGACCCAGTACTTC
CASSSLAGGRETQYF
>TRBV10-1|TRBJ2-1|NA|NA
TGCGCCAGCAGTGAGTTACAGGGCCGCGGGGTCAATGAGCAGTTCTTC
CASSELQGRGVNEQFF
>TRBV5-4|TRBJ1-1|NA|NA
TGTGCCAGCAAGCTCGCCCTGGACACCACTGAAGCTTTCTTT
CASKLALDTTEAFF
>TRBV19|TRBJ1-2|NA|TRBD1
TGTGCCAGTAGGACGATACAGGGGGCGAGGGGCTACACCTTC
CASRTIQGARGYTF
>TRBV3-1/TRBV3-2|TRBJ1-2|NA|NA
TGTGCCAGCAGCCAAGATGTGGTTTCCTATGGCTACACCTTC
CASSQDVVSYGYTF
>TRBV28|TRBJ1-2|NA|NA
TGTGCCAGCAGTTTATCCGGGGAAAGGGGCTACACCTTC
CASSLSGERGYTF
>TRBV28|TRBJ1-5|NA|NA
TGTGCCAGCTCGGGTCAACATCAGCCCCAGCATTTT
CASSGQHQPQHF
>TRBV19|TRBJ2-7|NA|TRBD2
TGTGCCAGTAGTATTCAAGCGGGAGGGCCGATAACCCCCTACGAGCAGTACTTC
CASSIQAGGPITPYEQYF
>TRBV27|TRBJ2-2|NA|NA
TGTGCGACCAGGAGGCGGAACACCGGGGAGCTGTTTTTT
CATRRRNTGELFF